This T cell receptor (beta chain) came from a study of HIV-infected patients and healthy controls. This clonotype appeared a few times. One entry per CDR3 protein, called by TCRdb with MiXCR from the 5' RACE reads. This sample yields 15,000 to 20,000 distinct CDR3 sequences, of which about 15% are seen a single time; about 23% belongs to the top ten. Sequenced material: CD8+ T cells from blood. The TCR was taken from a human donor in good health.

This chain's CDR3 is CASSPGTDGPNQPQHF. The CDR3 nucleotides are TGTGCCAGCAGTCCCGGGACGGACGGACCCAATCAGCCCCAGCATTTT. J is TRBJ1-5 and V is TRBV27; D is possibly TRBD1 (5 bases). Germline CDR1 and CDR2: MNHEY and SMNVEV (reference sequence). Deletions cut 5 bases from V and 3 bases from J, with 17 bases between. This CDR3 comprises 16 residues.